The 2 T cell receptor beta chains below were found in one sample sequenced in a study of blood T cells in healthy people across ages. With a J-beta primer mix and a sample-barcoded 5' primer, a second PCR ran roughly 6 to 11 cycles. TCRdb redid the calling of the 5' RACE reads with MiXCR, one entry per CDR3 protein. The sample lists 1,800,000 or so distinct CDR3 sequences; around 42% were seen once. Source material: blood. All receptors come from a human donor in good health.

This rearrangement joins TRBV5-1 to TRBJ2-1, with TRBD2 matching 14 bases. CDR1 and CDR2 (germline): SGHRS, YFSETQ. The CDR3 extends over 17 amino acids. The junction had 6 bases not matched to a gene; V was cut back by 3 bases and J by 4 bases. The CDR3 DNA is TGCGCCAGCAGCTGGGGGACTAGCGGGGGCCTTTACAATGAGCAGTTCTTC. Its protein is CASSWGTSGGLYNEQFF.

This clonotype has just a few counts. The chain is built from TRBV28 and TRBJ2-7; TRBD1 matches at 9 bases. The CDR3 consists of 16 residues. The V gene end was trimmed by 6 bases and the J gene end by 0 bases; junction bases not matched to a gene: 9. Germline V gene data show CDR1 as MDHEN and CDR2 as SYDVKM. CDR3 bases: TGTGCCAGCAGGCCCCCGGGACAGGGTCCCTCCTACGAGCAGTACTTC. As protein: CASRPPGQGPSYEQYF.